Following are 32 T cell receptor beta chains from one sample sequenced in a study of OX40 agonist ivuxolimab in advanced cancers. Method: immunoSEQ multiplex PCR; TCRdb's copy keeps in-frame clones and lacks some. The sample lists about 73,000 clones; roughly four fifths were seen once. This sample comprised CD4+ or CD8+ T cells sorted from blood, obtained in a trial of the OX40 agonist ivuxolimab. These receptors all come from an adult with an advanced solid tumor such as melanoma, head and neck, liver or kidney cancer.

CDR3 protein: CASVVEGNTDTQYF. CDR3 coding DNA: TGTGCTAGTGTGGTCGAGGGGAACACAGATACGCAGTATTTT. The gene calls are TRBV12-5 and TRBJ2-3; D is tentatively TRBD1 or TRBD2 (5 bases each). Germline V gene sequence: CDR1 LGHNT, CDR2 FRNRAP. V lost 7 bases and J 2 bases, leaving 13 bases between the germline ends. CDR3 size: 14 residues.

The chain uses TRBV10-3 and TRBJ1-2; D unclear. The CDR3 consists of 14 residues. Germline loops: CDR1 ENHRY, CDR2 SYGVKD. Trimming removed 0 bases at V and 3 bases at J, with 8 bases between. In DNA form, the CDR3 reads TGTGCCATCAGTGAGTCCCGGACGGACTATGGCTACACCTTC. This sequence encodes CAISESRTDYGYTF.

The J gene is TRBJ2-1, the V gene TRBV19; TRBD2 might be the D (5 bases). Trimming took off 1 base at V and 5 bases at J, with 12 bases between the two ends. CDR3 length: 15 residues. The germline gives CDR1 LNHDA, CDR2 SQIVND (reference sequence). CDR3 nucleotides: TGTGCCAGTAGTATAGGCCCGGAGGACCACAATGAGCAGTTCTTC. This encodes CASSIGPEDHNEQFF.

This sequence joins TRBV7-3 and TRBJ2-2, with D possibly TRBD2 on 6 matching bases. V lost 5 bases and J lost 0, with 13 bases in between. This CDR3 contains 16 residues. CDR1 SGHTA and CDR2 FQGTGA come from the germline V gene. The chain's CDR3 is CASSERAGTNTGELFF. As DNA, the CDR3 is TGTGCCAGCAGCGAACGGGCGGGAACGAACACCGGGGAGCTGTTTTTT.

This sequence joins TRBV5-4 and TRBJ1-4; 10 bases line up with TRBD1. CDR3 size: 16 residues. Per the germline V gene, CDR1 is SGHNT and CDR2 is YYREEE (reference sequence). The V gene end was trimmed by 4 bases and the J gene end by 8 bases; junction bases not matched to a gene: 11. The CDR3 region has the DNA TGTGCCAGCAGCCCACAGACCGGGACAGGGGACGAAAAACTGTTTTTT. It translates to CASSPQTGTGDEKLFF.

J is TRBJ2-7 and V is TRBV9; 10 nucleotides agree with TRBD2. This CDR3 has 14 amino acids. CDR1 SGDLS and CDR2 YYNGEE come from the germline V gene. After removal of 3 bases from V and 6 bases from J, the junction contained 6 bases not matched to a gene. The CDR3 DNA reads TGTGCCAGCAGCGCGCTAGCGGGAGTGGGCGAGCAGTACTTC. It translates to CASSALAGVGEQYF.

Written as DNA, the CDR3 is TGTGCCAGGCATAGAGGAGATCCACTAGACACCATATATTTT. Amino acid sequence: CARHRGDPLDTIYF. The chain couples TRBV6-5 to TRBJ1-3; D is undetermined. CDR1 and CDR2 (germline): MNHEY, SVGAGI. The CDR3 length is 14 residues. Trimming took 9 bases from V and 8 from J, leaving 20 bases between them.

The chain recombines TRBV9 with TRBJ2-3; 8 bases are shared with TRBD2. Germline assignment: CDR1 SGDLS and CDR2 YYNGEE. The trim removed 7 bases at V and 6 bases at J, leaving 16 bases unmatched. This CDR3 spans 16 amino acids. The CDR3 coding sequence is TGTGCCAGCCGGCGTGGTAGGGGACTAGGCTCCGATACGCAGTATTTT. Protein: CASRRGRGLGSDTQYF. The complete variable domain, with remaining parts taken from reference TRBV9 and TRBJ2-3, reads DSGVTQTPKHLITATGQRVTLRCSPRSGDLSVYWYQQSLDQGLQFLIQYYNGEERAKGNILERFSAQQFPDLHSELNLSSLELGDSALYFCASRRGRGLGSDTQYFGPGTRLTVL.

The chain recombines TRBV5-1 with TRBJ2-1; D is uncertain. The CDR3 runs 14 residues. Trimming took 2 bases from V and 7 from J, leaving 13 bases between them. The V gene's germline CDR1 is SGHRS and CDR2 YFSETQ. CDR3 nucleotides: TGCGCCAGCAGCTTTCTGTCGCAGGTAAATGAGCAGTTCTTC. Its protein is CASSFLSQVNEQFF.

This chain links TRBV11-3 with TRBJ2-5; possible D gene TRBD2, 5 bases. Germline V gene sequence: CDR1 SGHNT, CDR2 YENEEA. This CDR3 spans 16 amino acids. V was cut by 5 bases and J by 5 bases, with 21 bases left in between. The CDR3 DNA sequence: TGTGCCAGCAGCCCCCTGTCTGGCGGCCAGCGGGAGACCCAGTACTTC. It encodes CASSPLSGGQRETQYF.

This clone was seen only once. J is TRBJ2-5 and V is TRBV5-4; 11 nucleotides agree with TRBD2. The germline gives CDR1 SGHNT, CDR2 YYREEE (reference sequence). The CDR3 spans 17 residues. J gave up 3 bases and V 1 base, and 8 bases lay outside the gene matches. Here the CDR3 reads CASSLLMLAGGKETQYF. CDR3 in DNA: TGTGCCAGCAGCTTGCTTATGCTAGCGGGGGGTAAAGAGACCCAGTACTTC.

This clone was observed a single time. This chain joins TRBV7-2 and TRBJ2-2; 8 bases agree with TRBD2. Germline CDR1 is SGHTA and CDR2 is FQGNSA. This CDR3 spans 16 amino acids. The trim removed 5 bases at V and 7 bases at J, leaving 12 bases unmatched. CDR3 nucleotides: TGTGCCAGCAGCCTTATGGGACTAGGAGGACTCGGGGAGCTGTTTTTT. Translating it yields CASSLMGLGGLGELFF.

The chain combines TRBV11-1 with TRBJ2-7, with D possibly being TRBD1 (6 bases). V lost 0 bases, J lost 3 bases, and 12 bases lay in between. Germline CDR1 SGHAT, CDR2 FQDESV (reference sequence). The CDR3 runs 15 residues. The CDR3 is CASSLASPGVYEQYF. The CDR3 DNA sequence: TGTGCCAGCAGCTTAGCGAGCCCAGGGGTCTACGAGCAGTACTTC.

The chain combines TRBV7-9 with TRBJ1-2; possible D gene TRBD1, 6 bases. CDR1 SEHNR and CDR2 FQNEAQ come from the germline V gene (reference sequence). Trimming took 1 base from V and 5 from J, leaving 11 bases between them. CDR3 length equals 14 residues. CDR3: CASSLDRVSYGYTF. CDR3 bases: TGTGCCAGCAGCTTAGACAGGGTATCTTATGGCTACACCTTC.

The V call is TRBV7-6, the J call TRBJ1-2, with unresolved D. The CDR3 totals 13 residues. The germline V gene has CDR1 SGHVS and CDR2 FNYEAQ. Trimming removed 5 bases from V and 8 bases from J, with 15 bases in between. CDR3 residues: CASSGPSRAGYTF. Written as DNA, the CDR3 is TGTGCCAGCAGCGGTCCGTCCCGGGCCGGCTACACCTTC.

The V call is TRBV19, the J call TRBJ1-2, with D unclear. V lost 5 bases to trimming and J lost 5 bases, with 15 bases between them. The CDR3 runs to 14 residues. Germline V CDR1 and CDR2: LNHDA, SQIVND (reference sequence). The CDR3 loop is CASSPASVSYGYTF. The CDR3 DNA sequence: TGTGCCAGTAGTCCCGCCTCCGTGAGTTATGGCTACACCTTC.

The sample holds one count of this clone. For the CDR3, the DNA is TGTGCCAGCAGTGAAGCGCACGGGGGAAGCTCTGGAAACACCATATATTTT. Protein: CASSEAHGGSSGNTIYF. The chain couples TRBV6-1 to TRBJ1-3; D perhaps matches TRBD1 (5 bases). The CDR3 is made up of 17 amino acids. Trimming shortened V by 0 bases and J by 0 bases, and 12 bases separated the two germline ends. Germline assignment: CDR1 MNHNS and CDR2 SASEGT.

CDR3 DNA sequence: TGTGCCAGTAGTATAGGGCTAGCGGGGTGGAAAAAAACAACCTTCAACAATGAGCAGTTCTTC. Protein product: CASSIGLAGWKKTTFNNEQFF. V usage is TRBV19 and J usage is TRBJ2-1; 9 nucleotides agree with TRBD2. Germline CDR1 LNHDA, CDR2 SQIVND (reference sequence). V lost 1 base, J lost 5 bases, and 21 bases stayed unmatched. The CDR3 loop spans 21 amino acids.

The CDR3 region is CASSLGGRDNSPLHF. CDR3 sequence (DNA): TGTGCCAGCTCACTCGGGGGGCGCGACAACTCACCCCTCCACTTT. This chain connects TRBV18 to TRBJ1-6; possibly TRBD1 for D (6 bases). The V and J ends lost 4 bases and 10 bases respectively, with 17 bases between them. CDR1 is KGHSH, CDR2 LQKENI, per germline. CDR3 size: 15 residues.

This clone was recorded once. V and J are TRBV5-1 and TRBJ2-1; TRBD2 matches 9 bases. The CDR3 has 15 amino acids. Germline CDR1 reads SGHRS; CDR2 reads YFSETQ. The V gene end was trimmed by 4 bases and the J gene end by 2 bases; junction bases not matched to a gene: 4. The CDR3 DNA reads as TGCGCCAGCAGCCTAGGACTAGCGACCTACAATGAGCAGTTCTTC. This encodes CASSLGLATYNEQFF.

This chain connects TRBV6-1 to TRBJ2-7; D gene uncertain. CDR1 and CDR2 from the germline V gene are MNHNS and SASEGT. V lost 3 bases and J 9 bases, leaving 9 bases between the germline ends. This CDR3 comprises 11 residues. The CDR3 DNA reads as TGTGCCAGCAGTGAGGACGGTCGGCAGTACTTC. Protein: CASSEDGRQYF.

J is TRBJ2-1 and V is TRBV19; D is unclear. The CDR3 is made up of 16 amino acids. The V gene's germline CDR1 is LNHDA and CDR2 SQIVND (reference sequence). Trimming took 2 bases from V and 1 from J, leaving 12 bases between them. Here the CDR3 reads CASSIYDGHSYNEQFF. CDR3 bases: TGTGCCAGTAGTATATATGACGGCCATTCCTACAATGAGCAGTTCTTC.

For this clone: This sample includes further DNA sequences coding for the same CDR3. CDR3 nucleotide sequence: TGTGCCAGTAGTACACCGCTTGGGACAGGGGGACGAGAGACCCAGTACTTC. It is translated as CASSTPLGTGGRETQYF. This sequence joins TRBV19 and TRBJ2-5; TRBD1 matches 11 bases. The CDR3 is 17 amino acids. The V and J ends lost 4 bases and 4 bases, in that order; junction bases with no gene match: 11. Germline values: CDR1 LNHDA, CDR2 SQIVND (reference sequence).

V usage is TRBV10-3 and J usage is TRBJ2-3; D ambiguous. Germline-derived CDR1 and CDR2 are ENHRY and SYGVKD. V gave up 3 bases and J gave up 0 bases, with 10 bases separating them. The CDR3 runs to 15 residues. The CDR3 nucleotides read TGTGCCATCAGTGAACCTAGATCCAGCACAGATACGCAGTATTTT. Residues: CAISEPRSSTDTQYF.

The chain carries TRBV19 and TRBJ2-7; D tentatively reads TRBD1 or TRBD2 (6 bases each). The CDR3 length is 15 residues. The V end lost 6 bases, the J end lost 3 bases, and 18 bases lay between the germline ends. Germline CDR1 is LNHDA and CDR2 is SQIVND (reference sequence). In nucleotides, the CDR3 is TGTGCCAGTAGCCCCGGGGGCAGGTCCAGCTACGAGCAGTACTTC. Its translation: CASSPGGRSSYEQYF.

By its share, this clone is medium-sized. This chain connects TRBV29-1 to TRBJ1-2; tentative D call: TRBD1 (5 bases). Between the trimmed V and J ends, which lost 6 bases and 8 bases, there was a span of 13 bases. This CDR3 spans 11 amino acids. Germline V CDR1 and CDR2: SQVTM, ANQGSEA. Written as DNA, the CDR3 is TGCAGCGTGGGTGAGACAGTCGGCTACACCTTC. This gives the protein CSVGETVGYTF.

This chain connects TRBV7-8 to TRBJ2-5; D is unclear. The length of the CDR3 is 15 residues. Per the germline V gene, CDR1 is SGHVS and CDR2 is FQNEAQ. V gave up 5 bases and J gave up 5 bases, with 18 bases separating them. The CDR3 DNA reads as TGTGCCAGCAGCCCCAACAGTGGGTCAGGCGAGACCCAGTACTTC. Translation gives CASSPNSGSGETQYF. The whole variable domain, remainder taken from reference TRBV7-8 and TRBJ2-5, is GAGVSQSPRYKVAKRGQDVALRCDPISGHVSLFWYQQALGQGPEFLTYFQNEAQLDKSGLPSDRFFAERPEGSVSTLKIQRTQQEDSAVYLCASSPNSGSGETQYFGPGTRLLVL.

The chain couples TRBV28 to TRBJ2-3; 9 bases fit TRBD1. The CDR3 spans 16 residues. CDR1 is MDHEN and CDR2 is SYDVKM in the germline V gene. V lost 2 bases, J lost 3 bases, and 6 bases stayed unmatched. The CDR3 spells CASSLVGDRVTDTQYF. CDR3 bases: TGTGCCAGCAGTTTAGTAGGGGACAGGGTGACAGATACGCAGTATTTT.

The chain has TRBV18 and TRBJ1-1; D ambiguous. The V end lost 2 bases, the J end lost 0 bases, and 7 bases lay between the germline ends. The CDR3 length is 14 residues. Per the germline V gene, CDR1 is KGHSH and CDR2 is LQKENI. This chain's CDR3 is CASSPGSLNTEAFF. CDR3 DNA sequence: TGTGCCAGCTCACCAGGCAGTCTGAACACTGAAGCTTTCTTT.

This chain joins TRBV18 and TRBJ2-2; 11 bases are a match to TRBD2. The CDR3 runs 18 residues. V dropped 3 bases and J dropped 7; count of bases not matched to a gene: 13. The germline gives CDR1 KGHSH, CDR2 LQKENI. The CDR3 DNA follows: TGTGCCAGCTCACCTCCAAGTAGCGGGAGGGCCGTCAGCGGGGAGCTGTTTTTT. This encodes CASSPPSSGRAVSGELFF.

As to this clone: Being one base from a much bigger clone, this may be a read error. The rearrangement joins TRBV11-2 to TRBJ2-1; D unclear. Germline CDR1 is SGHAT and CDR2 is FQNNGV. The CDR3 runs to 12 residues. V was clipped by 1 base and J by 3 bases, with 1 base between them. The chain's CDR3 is CASSLVYNEQFF. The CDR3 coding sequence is TGTGCCAGCAGCTTAGTCTACAATGAGCAGTTCTTC.

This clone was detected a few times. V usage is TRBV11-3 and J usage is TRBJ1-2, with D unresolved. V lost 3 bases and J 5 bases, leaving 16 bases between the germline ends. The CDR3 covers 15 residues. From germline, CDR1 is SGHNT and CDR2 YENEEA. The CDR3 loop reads CASSLGNQLSYGYTF. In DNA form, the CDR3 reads TGTGCCAGCAGCTTGGGTAACCAACTCTCTTATGGCTACACCTTC.